One sample yielded the 30 T cell receptor beta chains listed below, sequenced in a study of brain T cells in children with intractable seizures. TCRdb's table, derived via immunoSEQ multiplex PCR, lists solely in-frame clones and lacks some. The profile shows tens of thousands of clones, about 92% of them singletons. This specimen consisted of peripheral blood, obtained at surgery. Receptor source: a boy younger than two with tuberous sclerosis and intractable seizures.

The chain is built from TRBV2 and TRBJ2-4; unclear D gene. CDR1 and CDR2 (germline): SNHLY, FYNNEI. The CDR3 runs to 13 residues. With 8 bases removed from V and 0 bases from J, the gap between germline ends came to 8 bases. CDR3 nucleotides: TGTGCCAGCTTAGGATTAGCCAAAAACATTCAGTACTTC. Residues: CASLGLAKNIQYF.

The V gene is TRBV19, the J gene TRBJ2-7; D possibly uses TRBD1 or TRBD2 (7 bases each). V was trimmed by 2 bases and J by 5 bases, leaving 19 bases between them. Germline V gene data show CDR1 as LNHDA and CDR2 as SQIVND (reference sequence). The CDR3 totals 16 residues. The CDR3 reads CASSISLQGRANEQYF. In DNA form, the CDR3 reads TGTGCCAGTAGTATATCCCTACAGGGGAGGGCCAACGAGCAGTACTTC.

The rearrangement joins TRBV30 to TRBJ2-2, with D possibly matching TRBD2 (6 bases). Looked up from germline, CDR1 is GTSNPN and CDR2 is SVGIG (reference sequence). This CDR3 has 15 amino acids. V lost 2 bases to trimming and J lost 2 bases, with 12 bases between them. CDR3 sequence reads: CAWSLSLANTGELFF. The CDR3 DNA is TGTGCCTGGAGTCTGTCACTAGCCAACACCGGGGAGCTGTTTTTT. The full variable domain, its missing parts supplied by reference TRBV30 and TRBJ2-2, is SQTIHQWPATLVQPVGSPLSLECTVEGTSNPNLYWYRQAAGRGLQLLFYSVGIGQISSEVPQNLSASRPQDRQFILSSKKLLLSDSGFYLCAWSLSLANTGELFFGEGSRLTVL.

The CDR3 nucleotides read TGTGCCAGCAGCGTGAGGGGGAACACTGAAGCTTTCTTT. As protein: CASSVRGNTEAFF. V usage is TRBV9 and J usage is TRBJ1-1; possible D gene TRBD1, 5 bases. The germline V and J ends were trimmed by 2 bases and 1 base, with 6 bases remaining between them. The germline V gene encodes CDR1 SGDLS and CDR2 YYNGEE. This CDR3 is 13 amino acids long.

By share, this clone counts as medium-sized. The V call is TRBV4-2, the J call TRBJ1-5; no firm D call. The CDR3 runs 17 residues. Deletions cut 1 base from V and 4 bases from J, with 17 bases between. Germline CDR1 reads LGHNA; CDR2 reads YNFKEQ. CDR3 in amino acids: CASSQGWAGPGNQPQHF. The CDR3 region has the DNA TGTGCCAGCAGCCAAGGATGGGCAGGTCCAGGTAATCAGCCCCAGCATTTT.

The chain couples TRBV29-1 to TRBJ2-1, with D perhaps assigned TRBD1 or TRBD2 (5 bases each). The CDR3 length is 14 residues. Germline CDR1 and CDR2: SQVTM and ANQGSEA. V shed 7 bases and J shed 7 bases, with 20 bases lying between them. CDR3 sequence (DNA): TGCAGCGCTTACCAGGGCGGGTTTTTGAATGAGCAGTTCTTC. Protein sequence: CSAYQGGFLNEQFF.

The chain combines TRBV7-3 with TRBJ2-3; D not certain. The germline V and J ends were trimmed by 0 bases and 6 bases, with 7 bases remaining between them. CDR3 length: 13 residues. CDR1 and CDR2 (germline): SGHTA, FQGTGA. The CDR3: CASSLTGRDTQYF. The CDR3 nucleotides are TGTGCCAGCAGCTTAACTGGGCGGGATACGCAGTATTTT.

The V gene is TRBV27, the J gene TRBJ2-2; D not certain. The CDR3 spans 15 residues. Trimming took off 6 bases at V and 5 bases at J, with 16 bases between the two ends. CDR1 and CDR2 (germline): MNHEY, SMNVEV (reference sequence). As DNA, the CDR3 is TGTGCCAGCAGGGTGCTAGGGTCATGGACCGGGGAGCTGTTTTTT. It codes for CASRVLGSWTGELFF.

The CDR3 DNA is TGTGCCAGCATGGATGGGGGCCAGCCCCAGCATTTT. It specifies CASMDGGQPQHF. The chain links TRBV6-5 to TRBJ1-5; weak D call: TRBD1 (6 bases). In germline, CDR1 is MNHEY, CDR2 SVGAGI. The CDR3 is 12 amino acids. V shed 7 bases and J shed 7 bases, with 11 bases lying between them.

The chain joins TRBV10-3 to TRBJ2-7; no reliable D call. Trimming cost V 3 bases and J 0 bases, with 6 bases left between them. Germline V lookup: CDR1 ENHRY, CDR2 SYGVKD. The CDR3 loop spans 13 amino acids. CDR3 in amino acids: CAISDWDSYEQYF. The CDR3 DNA reads as TGTGCCATCAGTGACTGGGACTCCTACGAGCAGTACTTC.

In DNA form, the CDR3 reads TGCGCCAGCAGCTTGCCTAGCGGGAACACAGATACGCAGTATTTT. As protein: CASSLPSGNTDTQYF. This sequence joins TRBV5-1 and TRBJ2-3; TRBD2 matches 9 bases. This CDR3 spans 15 amino acids. Per germline, CDR1 SGHRS and CDR2 YFSETQ. The V gene end was trimmed by 1 base and the J gene end by 2 bases; junction bases not matched to a gene: 2.

This chain joins TRBV7-9 and TRBJ1-2, with no clear D. The V end was cut by 4 bases, the J end by 8 bases, with 14 bases between. The CDR3 consists of 13 residues. Germline CDR1 is SEHNR and CDR2 is FQNEAQ (reference sequence). CDR3 bases: TGTGCCAGCAGCTCCAGTCGGGAGCAGGGCTACACCTTC. It encodes CASSSSREQGYTF. Variable domain in full (rest from reference TRBV7-9 and TRBJ1-2): DTGVSQNPRHKITKRGQNVTFRCDPISEHNRLYWYRQTLGQGPEFLTYFQNEAQLEKSRLLSDRFSAERPKGSFSTLEIQRTEQGDSAMYLCASSSSREQGYTFGSGTRLTVV.

V and J are TRBV24-1 and TRBJ2-3; 9 bases map to TRBD2. J gave up 5 bases and V 0 bases, and 5 bases lay outside the gene matches. The CDR3 has 16 residues. Germline CDR1 and CDR2: KGHDR and SFDVKD. As DNA, the CDR3 is TGTGCCACCAGTGATTTGGCGGGAGGGCGGGGAGATACGCAGTATTTT. Translating gives CATSDLAGGRGDTQYF.

The chain is built from TRBV4-1 and TRBJ2-5; maybe TRBD1 (6 bases). Germline assignment: CDR1 MGHRA and CDR2 YSYEKL. This CDR3 is built from 13 residues. Trimming stripped 5 bases from V and 4 bases from J, with 11 bases between. CDR3 loop: CASSVTRGETQYF. The CDR3 bases are TGCGCCAGCAGCGTCACCAGGGGAGAGACCCAGTACTTC.

This sequence joins TRBV30 and TRBJ1-4; D not resolved. CDR3 size: 14 residues. The ends were cut back, 2 bases at V and 8 bases at J, with 15 bases in the middle. Looked up from germline, CDR1 is GTSNPN and CDR2 is SVGIG (reference sequence). The CDR3 DNA reads as TGTGCCTGGAGTAGAGTGGGCACCGGGGAAAAACTGTTTTTT. Protein: CAWSRVGTGEKLFF.

The chain is built from TRBV7-9 and TRBJ2-7; a possible D gene is TRBD1 (6 bases). The CDR3 is 16 amino acids. Germline values: CDR1 SEHNR, CDR2 FQNEAQ (reference sequence). Trimming cost V 0 bases and J 3 bases, with 15 bases left between them. The CDR3 bases are TGTGCCAGCAGCTTAGCCGGGGCAGGGGTGGTCTACGAGCAGTACTTC. Encoded protein: CASSLAGAGVVYEQYF.

This clone was found a few times. The gene calls are TRBV7-6 and TRBJ1-5, with TRBD1 as a possible D gene (6 bases). Per the germline V gene, CDR1 is SGHVS and CDR2 is FNYEAQ. Trimming stripped 1 base from V and 4 bases from J, with 14 bases between. CDR3 length: 16 amino acids. DNA of the CDR3: TGTGCCAGCAGCTTAGTACGGGGGGCGGGTAATCAGCCCCAGCATTTT. Its translation is CASSLVRGAGNQPQHF.

This chain joins TRBV2 and TRBJ1-3, with D perhaps matching TRBD1 (6 bases). Germline CDR1 is SNHLY and CDR2 is FYNNEI. The CDR3 length is 15 residues. V lost 5 bases and J lost 1, with 12 bases in between. Here the CDR3 reads CASSYGTFSGNTIYF. The DNA of the CDR3 is TGTGCCAGCAGTTACGGGACATTTTCTGGAAACACCATATATTTT.

The rearrangement uses TRBV29-1 and TRBJ2-1, with TRBD2 as a possible D gene (6 bases). This CDR3 region has 15 residues. V lost 1 base, J lost 0 bases, and 10 bases lay in between. Germline CDR1 reads SQVTM; CDR2 reads ANQGSEA. In DNA form, the CDR3 reads TGCAGCGTTGAAGGGGGGAGGAGCTCCTACAATGAGCAGTTCTTC. Translated, it gives CSVEGGRSSYNEQFF.

The V gene is TRBV6-6, the J gene TRBJ2-7; maybe TRBD2 (5 bases). This CDR3 comprises 13 residues. The V gene lost 4 bases and the J gene lost 6 bases, with 13 bases spanning the gap. CDR1 MNHNY and CDR2 SVGAGI come from the germline V gene (reference sequence). The CDR3 loop is CASSWTDSVEQYF. CDR3 DNA sequence: TGTGCCAGCAGTTGGACGGACTCCGTCGAGCAGTACTTC.

The V gene is TRBV7-8, the J gene TRBJ2-1; 12 nucleotides align to TRBD2. CDR3 size: 15 residues. With 2 bases clipped from V and 9 bases from J, the junction kept 5 bases outside the gene matches. Germline V CDR1 and CDR2: SGHVS, FQNEAQ. The CDR3 here is CASSLFLAGGVEQFF. Written as DNA, the CDR3 is TGTGCCAGCAGCTTATTCCTAGCGGGGGGGGTTGAGCAGTTCTTC.

CDR3 residues: CASSRTGGNTEAFF. The CDR3 nucleotides read TGTGCCAGCAGCCGGACAGGGGGGAACACTGAAGCTTTCTTT. The chain couples TRBV4-2 to TRBJ1-1, with 10 bases lining up with TRBD1. The CDR3 extends over 14 amino acids. The germline CDR1 and CDR2 sequences are LGHNA and YNFKEQ. Losses at the gene ends were 4 bases for V and 1 base for J; bases not matched to a gene: 0.

V and J are TRBV27 and TRBJ1-5; a possible D gene is TRBD1 (6 bases). This CDR3 comprises 15 residues. Germline CDR1 MNHEY, CDR2 SMNVEV (reference sequence). Trimming removed 5 bases at V and 0 bases at J, with 11 bases between. The CDR3 coding sequence is TGTGCCAGCAGTCATGGGGGCTATAGCAATCAGCCCCAGCATTTT. This sequence encodes CASSHGGYSNQPQHF.

V usage is TRBV7-6 and J usage is TRBJ2-2; D is unclear. The CDR3 consists of 12 residues. V was trimmed by 1 base and J by 5 bases, leaving 2 bases between them. CDR1 is SGHVS, CDR2 FNYEAQ, per germline. CDR3 sequence: CASSLGTGELFF. In DNA, the CDR3 is TGTGCCAGCAGCTTAGGGACCGGGGAGCTGTTTTTT.

This rearrangement joins TRBV10-2 to TRBJ2-7, with D unresolved. Germline V gives CDR1 WSHSY, CDR2 SAAADI. The CDR3 length is 15 residues. Deletions cut 3 bases from V and 0 bases from J, with 12 bases between. CDR3 region: CASSESRQSSYEQYF. The CDR3 DNA reads as TGCGCCAGCAGTGAATCGCGGCAGAGCTCCTACGAGCAGTACTTC.

The chain recombines TRBV2 with TRBJ2-5; TRBD1 is a possible D gene (6 bases). CDR1 and CDR2 (germline): SNHLY, FYNNEI. V was cut by 4 bases and J by 1 base, with 7 bases left in between. The CDR3 runs to 13 residues. The CDR3 reads CASSGDTQETQYF. The CDR3 DNA reads as TGTGCCAGCAGTGGGGACACCCAAGAGACCCAGTACTTC. Filled out from reference TRBV2 and TRBJ2-5, the complete variable domain reads EPEVTQTPSHQVTQMGQEVILRCVPISNHLYFYWYRQILGQKVEFLVSFYNNEISEKSEIFDDQFSVERPDGSNFTLKIRSTKLEDSAMYFCASSGDTQETQYFGPGTRLLVL.

The chain links TRBV4-1 to TRBJ2-3; the D gene is possibly TRBD2 (5 bases). Germline V gene data show CDR1 as MGHRA and CDR2 as YSYEKL. The CDR3 is 15 residues long. The V gene lost 0 bases and the J gene lost 6 bases, with 13 bases spanning the gap. The CDR3 region is CASSQERAPLDTQYF. CDR3 DNA: TGCGCCAGCAGCCAAGAGAGGGCCCCCCTGGATACGCAGTATTTT.

This clone was observed once. V gene TRBV27 combines with J gene TRBJ2-1; 9 nucleotides agree with TRBD2. This CDR3 is built from 15 residues. Losses at the gene ends were 6 bases for V and 9 bases for J; bases not matched to a gene: 12. CDR1 is MNHEY, CDR2 SMNVEV, per germline (reference sequence). For the CDR3, the DNA is TGTGCCAGCAGAGTCGGGCTAGCGGGGAACCGTGAGCAGTTCTTC. This translates into CASRVGLAGNREQFF.

V is TRBV5-1 and J is TRBJ2-7, with 8 bases identical to TRBD2. Germline lookup yields CDR1 SGHRS and CDR2 YFSETQ. The ends lost 4 bases at V and 2 bases at J; junction bases unmatched: 14. The length of the CDR3 is 17 residues. DNA of the CDR3: TGCGCCAGCAGCGGAAGCGGGAGTTCGTTTCTTCCCTACGAGCAGTACTTC. Residues: CASSGSGSSFLPYEQYF. Together with reference TRBV5-1 and TRBJ2-7, the CDR3 gives the full variable domain: KAGVTQTPRYLIKTRGQQVTLSCSPISGHRSVSWYQQTPGQGLQFLFEYFSETQRNKGNFPGRFSGRQFSNSRSEMNVSTLELGDSALYLCASSGSGSSFLPYEQYFGPGTRLTVT.

With respect to this clone: Likely a read error: the CDR3 ends without its conserved phenylalanine or tryptophan. The limits of the CDR3 on the DNA are not certain, so only TCRdb's listed CDR3 is given. The V call is TRBV20-1, the J call TRBJ1-1. The CDR3 spans 9 amino acids, including both terminal residues. Per germline, CDR1 DFQATT and CDR2 SNEGSKA (reference sequence). This chain's CDR3 is CSARDGDPG.